This TCR beta chain was observed in a study of T cell responses to AZD1222 COVID-19 vaccine (dated by TCRdb to about 2021). Describing the broader study: TCR sequencing covered 233 trial participants: some 210 given two doses of AZD1222 and about 26 given two doses of MenACWY control vaccine. Trial participants were enrolled by age into subgroups of 18-55, 56-69 and 70-plus years, and about 150, 27 and 61 TCR-sequenced participants, respectively, were included in these subgroups.

Comments on this clone: There is no known antigen for this receptor. No qualities accompany the bases; no much larger clone lies one base away.

The CDR3 regions of human TCRbeta chains were subjected to immunosequencing. The paper's processing steps were these. Repertoire TCRs were checked for matches against a reference library of SARS-CoV-2-specific TCRs that had been generated using the MIRA antigen-specificity platform. Breadth meant the fraction of unique TCRs that were SARS-CoV-2-associated, whereas depth meant the fraction of total T cells that were SARS-CoV-2-associated. Each spike-specific TCR was assigned to its reactive spike region and to a CD4 or CD8 class using the MIRA data. Log10-transformed breadth and depth values were compared by one-way ANOVA with Sidak's multiple comparisons tests. TCRdb retrieved this table from immuneACCESS and kept in-frame rearrangements only. Not all clones are present; in checked studies, unresolved V genes account for under half, and no reason is known for the remainder. D and trimming come from the DNA, and the V and J calls and clone size come from that table. The sample table records about 56,000 clones; 86% of these occur just once. Around 7% of the sample comes from the top ten.

Trimming at the junction amounts to 4 bases on V and 0 bases on J, and the germline ends lie 13 bases apart. CDR1 and CDR2, looked up from the germline V gene (reference sequence), are LGHDT and YNNKEL. The CDR3 covers 17 residues, taking in both the cysteine and the phenylalanine. The CDR3 DNA has 51 bases and is translated from base 1. Sample time point, as interpreted from the label and publication: about 28 days (+/-7) after the second vaccine dose. AZD1222 recipients whose second dose came at about 4 weeks and those whose second dose came at about 12 weeks were combined into one group, since spike-specific TCR depth and breadth did not differ between the two schedules. The vaccinee samples were drawn from two UK trials, COV001 and COV002, one of which was a single-blind randomized controlled phase 2/3 trial testing AZD1222 (ChAdOx1 nCoV-19) in healthy adults. For TCRbeta chain sequencing, PBMC samples from trial participants were taken at day 0 and at day 28 after the second dose.

What the authors observed across the whole study: Conclusions about previously exposed vaccinees are limited, since just a handful of AZD1222 recipients were seropositive for SARS-CoV-2 at baseline. Spike-specific TCR breadth and depth rose significantly after two AZD1222 doses compared with day 0 and with MenACWY recipients. Because no day 14 peak-response samples were available, the repertoires could be characterized only after the peak T cell response. The 56-69-year group was small, and its depth increase did not reach significance, likely because of low power. Participants were mostly white British, with more females than males. The authors suggested clonal diversity may have been underestimated. CD4 TCRs associated with the vaccine covered the entire spike protein, and the dominant responses were in regions 160-218 and 743-854. Epitopes outside the regions mutated in the B.1.351 and B.1.1.7 variants were reportedly recognized by nearly half of the unique spike-specific TCRs.

The sample here was peripheral blood, taken 28 days after the second AZD1222 dose. This TCR derives from an adult who received the AZD1222 COVID-19 vaccine. The chain is encoded by TRBV3-1 (or the pseudogene TRBV3-2) joined to TRBJ2-6, and possibly TRBD2, on 6 matching bases. The DNA is as follows: TGTGCCAGCAGCCTTGTCCCGGGGGTCTCTGGGGCCAACGTCCTGACTTTC. Translated, this is CASSLVPGVSGANVLTF.